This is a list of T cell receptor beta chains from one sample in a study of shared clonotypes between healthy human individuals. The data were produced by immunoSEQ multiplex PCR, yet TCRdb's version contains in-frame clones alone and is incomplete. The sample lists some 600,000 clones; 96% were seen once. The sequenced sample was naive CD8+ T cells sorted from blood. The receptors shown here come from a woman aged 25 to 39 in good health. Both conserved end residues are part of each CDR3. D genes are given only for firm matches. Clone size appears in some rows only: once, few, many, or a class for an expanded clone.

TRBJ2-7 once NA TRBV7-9 TGTGCCAGCAGCTTTGGCGGAGGCCCCTACGAGCAGTACTTC CASSFGGGPYEQYF
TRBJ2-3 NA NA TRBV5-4 TGTGCCAGCAGCTCGACCAGCACAGATACGCAGTATTTT CASSSTSTDTQYF
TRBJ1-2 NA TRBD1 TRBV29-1 TGCAGCGTGCGGGGGACAGAGAACTATGGCTACACCTTC CSVRGTENYGYTF
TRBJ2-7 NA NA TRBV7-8 TGTGCCAGCAGCTTGACAGGCTATCACTACGAGCAGTACTTC CASSLTGYHYEQYF
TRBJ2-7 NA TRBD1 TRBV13 TGTGCCAGCAGCTTCAGCCCGGGACAGGGGGATTCCTACGAGCAGTACTTC CASSFSPGQGDSYEQYF
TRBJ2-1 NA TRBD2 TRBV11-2 TGTGCCAGCAGCCACGGACTAGCGGGACCCAATGAGCAGTTCTTC CASSHGLAGPNEQFF
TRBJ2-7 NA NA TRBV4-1 TGCGCCAGCAGCCAGGCAACCGTTTCCTACGAGCAGTACTTC CASSQATVSYEQYF
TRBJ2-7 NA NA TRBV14 TGTGCCAGCAGCCAAGGTTGGGTCTCCTACGAGCAGTACTTC CASSQGWVSYEQYF
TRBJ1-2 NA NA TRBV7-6 TGTGCCAGCAGCGCCGGGACCCACCTTCTTGGCTACACCTTC CASSAGTHLLGYTF
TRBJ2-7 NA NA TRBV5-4 TGTGCCAGCAGGCTATGGGGAGGTTCCAACGAGCAGTACTTC CASRLWGGSNEQYF
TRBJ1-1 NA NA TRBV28 TGTGCCAGCAGTTTTAACGGACCGACCACTGAAGCTTTCTTT CASSFNGPTTEAFF